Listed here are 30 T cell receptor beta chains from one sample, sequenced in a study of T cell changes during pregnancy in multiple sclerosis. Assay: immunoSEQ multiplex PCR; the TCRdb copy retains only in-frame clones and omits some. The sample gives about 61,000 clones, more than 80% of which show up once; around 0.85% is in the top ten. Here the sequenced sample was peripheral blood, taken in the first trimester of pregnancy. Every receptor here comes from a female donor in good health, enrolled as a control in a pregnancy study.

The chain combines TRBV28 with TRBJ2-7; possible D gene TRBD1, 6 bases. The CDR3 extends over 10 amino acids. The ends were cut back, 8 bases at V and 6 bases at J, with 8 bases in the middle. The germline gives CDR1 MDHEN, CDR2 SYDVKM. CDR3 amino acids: CASGTSEQYF. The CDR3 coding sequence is TGTGCCAGCGGGACAAGCGAGCAGTACTTC. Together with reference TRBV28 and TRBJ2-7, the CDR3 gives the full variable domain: DVKVTQSSRYLVKRTGEKVFLECVQDMDHENMFWYRQDPGLGLRLIYFSYDVKMKEKGDIPEGYSVSREKKERFSLILESASTNQTSMYLCASGTSEQYFGPGTRLTVT.

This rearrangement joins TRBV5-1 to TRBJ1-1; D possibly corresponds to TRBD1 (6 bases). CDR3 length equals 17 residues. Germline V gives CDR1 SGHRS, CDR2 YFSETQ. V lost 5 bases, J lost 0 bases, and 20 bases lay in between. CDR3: CASRKDGGLLLNTEAFF. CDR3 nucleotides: TGCGCCAGCAGAAAGGACGGGGGGCTTCTCCTGAACACTGAAGCTTTCTTT.

In DNA form, the CDR3 reads TGTGCCAGCAGTGAATTCGGGGGGAACACTGAAGCTTTCTTT. The encoded protein is CASSEFGGNTEAFF. V usage is TRBV6-1 and J usage is TRBJ1-1, with a weak D call TRBD1 (5 bases). Germline assignment: CDR1 MNHNS and CDR2 SASEGT. The CDR3 has 14 amino acids. Trimming pared 2 bases from V and 1 base from J, leaving 8 bases between.

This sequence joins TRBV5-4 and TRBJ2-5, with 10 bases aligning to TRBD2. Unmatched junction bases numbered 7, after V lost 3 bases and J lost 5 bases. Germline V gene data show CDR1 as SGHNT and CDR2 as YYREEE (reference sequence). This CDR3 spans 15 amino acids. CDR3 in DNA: TGTGCCAGCAGCTCCAGCGGGGGGGCCTGGGAGACCCAGTACTTC. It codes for CASSSSGGAWETQYF.

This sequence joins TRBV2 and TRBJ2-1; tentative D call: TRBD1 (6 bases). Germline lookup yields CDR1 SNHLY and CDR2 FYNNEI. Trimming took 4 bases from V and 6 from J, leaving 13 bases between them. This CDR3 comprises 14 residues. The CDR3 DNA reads TGTGCCAGCAGTGTTCAGGCAGGGGTCAATGAGCAGTTCTTC. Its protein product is CASSVQAGVNEQFF. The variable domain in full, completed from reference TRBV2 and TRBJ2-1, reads EPEVTQTPSHQVTQMGQEVILRCVPISNHLYFYWYRQILGQKVEFLVSFYNNEISEKSEIFDDQFSVERPDGSNFTLKIRSTKLEDSAMYFCASSVQAGVNEQFFGPGTRLTVL.

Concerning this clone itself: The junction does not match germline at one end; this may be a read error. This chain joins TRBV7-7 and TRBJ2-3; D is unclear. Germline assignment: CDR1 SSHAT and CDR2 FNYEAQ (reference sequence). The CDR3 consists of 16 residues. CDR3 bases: TGTGCTAGCAGCTTAGGGTTAGGAAGCGTAACAGATACGCAGTATTTT. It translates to CASSLGLGSVTDTQYF.

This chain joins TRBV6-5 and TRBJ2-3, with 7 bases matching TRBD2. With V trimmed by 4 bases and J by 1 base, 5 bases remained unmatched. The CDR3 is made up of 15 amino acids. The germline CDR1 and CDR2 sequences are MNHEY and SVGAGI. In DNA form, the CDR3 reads TGTGCCAGCAGTTCTCGGGGGGAAGGCACAGATACGCAGTATTTT. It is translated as CASSSRGEGTDTQYF.

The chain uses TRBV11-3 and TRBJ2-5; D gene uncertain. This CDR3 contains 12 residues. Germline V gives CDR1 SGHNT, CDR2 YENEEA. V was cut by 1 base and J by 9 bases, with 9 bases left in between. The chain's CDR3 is CASSLASAPQYF. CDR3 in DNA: TGTGCCAGCAGCTTAGCGAGTGCCCCCCAGTACTTC.

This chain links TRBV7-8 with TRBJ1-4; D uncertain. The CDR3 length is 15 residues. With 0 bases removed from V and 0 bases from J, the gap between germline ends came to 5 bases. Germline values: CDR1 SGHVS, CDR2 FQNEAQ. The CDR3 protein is CASSLAGATNEKLFF. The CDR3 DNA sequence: TGTGCCAGCAGCTTAGCCGGGGCAACTAATGAAAAACTGTTTTTT.

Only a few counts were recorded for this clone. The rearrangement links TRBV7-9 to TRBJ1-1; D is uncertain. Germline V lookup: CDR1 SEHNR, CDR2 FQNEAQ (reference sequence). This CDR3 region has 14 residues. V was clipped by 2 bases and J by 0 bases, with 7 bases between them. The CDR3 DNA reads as TGTGCCAGCAGCTTACTGAGAGTGAACACTGAAGCTTTCTTT. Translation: CASSLLRVNTEAFF.

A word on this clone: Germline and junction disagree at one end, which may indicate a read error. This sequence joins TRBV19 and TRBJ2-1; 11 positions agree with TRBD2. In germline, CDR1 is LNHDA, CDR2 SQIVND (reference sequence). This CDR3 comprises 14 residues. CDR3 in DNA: TGTGTCAGTAGTAATAGCGGGGGGGCCATTGAGCAGTTCTTC. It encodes CVSSNSGGAIEQFF. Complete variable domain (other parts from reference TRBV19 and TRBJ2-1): DGGITQSPKYLFRKEGQNVTLSCEQNLNHDAMYWYRQDPGQGLRLIYYSQIVNDFQKGDIAEGYSVSREKKESFPLTVTSAQKNPTAFYLCVSSNSGGAIEQFFGPGTRLTVL.

The CDR3 region is CASKGQGSHQPQHF. The CDR3 nucleotides read TGTGCCAGCAAGGGACAGGGGAGCCATCAGCCCCAGCATTTT. The rearrangement links TRBV6-1 to TRBJ1-5; TRBD1 agrees at 10 bases. Germline CDR1 MNHNS, CDR2 SASEGT. The CDR3 covers 14 residues. The trim removed 7 bases at V and 5 bases at J, leaving 5 bases unmatched.

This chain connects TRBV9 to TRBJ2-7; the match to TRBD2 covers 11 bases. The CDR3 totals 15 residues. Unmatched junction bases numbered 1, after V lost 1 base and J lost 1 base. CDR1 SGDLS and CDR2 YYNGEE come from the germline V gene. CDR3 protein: CASSVTSGGSYEQYF. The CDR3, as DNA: TGTGCCAGCAGCGTAACTAGCGGGGGATCCTACGAGCAGTACTTC.

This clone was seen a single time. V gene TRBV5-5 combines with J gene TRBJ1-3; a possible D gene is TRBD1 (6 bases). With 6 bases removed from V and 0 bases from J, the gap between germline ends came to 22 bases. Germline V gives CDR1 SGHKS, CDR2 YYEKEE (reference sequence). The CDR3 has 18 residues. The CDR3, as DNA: TGTGCCAGCAACAGAATGAGGGGGGGCGGAAACTCTGGAAACACCATATATTTT. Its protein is CASNRMRGGGNSGNTIYF.

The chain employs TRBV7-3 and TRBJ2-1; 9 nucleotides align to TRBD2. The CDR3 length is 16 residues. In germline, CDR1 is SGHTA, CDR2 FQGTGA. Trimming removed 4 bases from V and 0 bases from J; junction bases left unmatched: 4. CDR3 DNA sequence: TGTGCCAGCAGCTCCAATAGCGGGAGCTCCTACAATGAGCAGTTCTTC. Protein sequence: CASSSNSGSSYNEQFF.

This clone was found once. Written as DNA, the CDR3 is TGTGCCAGCAGCTTAACGGGGAATAATTCACCCCTCCACTTT. Translated: CASSLTGNNSPLHF. The V and J genes are TRBV11-1 and TRBJ1-6; D not resolved. Trimming removed 2 bases at V and 5 bases at J, with 7 bases between. The CDR3 covers 14 residues. Germline loops: CDR1 SGHAT, CDR2 FQDESV (reference sequence).

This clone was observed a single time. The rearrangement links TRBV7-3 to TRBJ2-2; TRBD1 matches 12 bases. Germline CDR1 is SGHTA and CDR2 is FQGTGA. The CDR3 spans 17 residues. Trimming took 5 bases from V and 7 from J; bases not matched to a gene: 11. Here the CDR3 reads CASSASSGTGGGGELFF. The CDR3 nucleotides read TGTGCCAGCAGCGCATCTTCGGGGACAGGGGGCGGCGGGGAGCTGTTTTTT.

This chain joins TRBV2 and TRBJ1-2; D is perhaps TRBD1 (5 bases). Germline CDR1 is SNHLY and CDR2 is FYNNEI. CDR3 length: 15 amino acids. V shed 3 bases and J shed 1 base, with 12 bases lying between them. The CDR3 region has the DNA TGTGCCAGCAGTGATTCGGGGAGGGGTAACTATGGCTACACCTTC. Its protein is CASSDSGRGNYGYTF. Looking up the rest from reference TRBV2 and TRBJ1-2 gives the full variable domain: EPEVTQTPSHQVTQMGQEVILRCVPISNHLYFYWYRQILGQKVEFLVSFYNNEISEKSEIFDDQFSVERPDGSNFTLKIRSTKLEDSAMYFCASSDSGRGNYGYTFGSGTRLTVV.

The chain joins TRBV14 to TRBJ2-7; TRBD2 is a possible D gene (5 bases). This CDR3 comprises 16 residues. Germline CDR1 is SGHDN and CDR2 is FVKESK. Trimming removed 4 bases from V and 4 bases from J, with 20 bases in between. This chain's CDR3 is CASSPREFEGRYEQYF. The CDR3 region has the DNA TGTGCCAGCAGCCCCCGTGAGTTCGAAGGGAGATACGAGCAGTACTTC. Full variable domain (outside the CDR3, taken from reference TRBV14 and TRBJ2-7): EAGVTQFPSHSVIEKGQTVTLRCDPISGHDNLYWYRRVMGKEIKFLLHFVKESKQDESGMPNNRFLAERTGGTYSTLKVQPAELEDSGVYFCASSPREFEGRYEQYFGPGTRLTVT.

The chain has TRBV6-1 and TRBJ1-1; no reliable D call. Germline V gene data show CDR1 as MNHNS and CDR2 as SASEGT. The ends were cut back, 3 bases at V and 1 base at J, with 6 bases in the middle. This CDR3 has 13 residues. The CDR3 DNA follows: TGTGCCAGCAGTGAGGCGGGGAACACTGAAGCTTTCTTT. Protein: CASSEAGNTEAFF.

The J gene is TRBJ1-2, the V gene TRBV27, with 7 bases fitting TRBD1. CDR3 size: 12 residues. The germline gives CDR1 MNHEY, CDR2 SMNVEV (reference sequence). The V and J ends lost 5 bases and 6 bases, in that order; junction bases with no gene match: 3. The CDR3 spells CASSQQGNGYTF. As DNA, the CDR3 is TGTGCCAGCAGTCAACAGGGGAATGGCTACACCTTC.

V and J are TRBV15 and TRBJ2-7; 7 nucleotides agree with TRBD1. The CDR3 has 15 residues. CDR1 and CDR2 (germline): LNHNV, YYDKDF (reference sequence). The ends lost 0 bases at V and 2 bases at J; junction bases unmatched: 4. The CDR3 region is CATSRDGQVAYEQYF. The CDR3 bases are TGTGCCACCAGCAGAGATGGACAGGTGGCCTACGAGCAGTACTTC.

The CDR3: CASSGTGSSYEQYF. As DNA, the CDR3 is TGTGCCAGCAGTGGGACAGGTTCCTCCTACGAGCAGTACTTC. The chain recombines TRBV6-1 with TRBJ2-7, with 7 positions matching TRBD1. Germline loops: CDR1 MNHNS, CDR2 SASEGT. The CDR3 is made up of 14 amino acids. Germline trimming cut 4 bases from V and 0 bases from J; bases unmatched to any gene: 3.

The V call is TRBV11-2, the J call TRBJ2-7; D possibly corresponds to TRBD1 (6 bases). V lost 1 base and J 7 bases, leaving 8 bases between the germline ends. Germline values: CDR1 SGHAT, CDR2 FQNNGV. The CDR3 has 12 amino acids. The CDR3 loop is CASSLAQGEQYF. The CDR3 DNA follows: TGTGCCAGCAGCTTAGCTCAGGGGGAGCAGTACTTC.

This chain's CDR3 is CASSLAALTRSYNEQFF. CDR3 coding DNA: TGTGCCAGCAGCTTAGCAGCTCTGACTAGATCCTACAATGAGCAGTTCTTC. V and J are TRBV7-2 and TRBJ2-1; a possible D gene is TRBD2 (6 bases). Germline V CDR1 and CDR2: SGHTA, FQGNSA. Trimming shortened V by 0 bases and J by 1 base, and 13 bases separated the two germline ends. The CDR3 is 17 residues long.

Here the CDR3 DNA reads TGCGCCAGCAGCCAAGGGGGCTGGGAGACCCAGTACTTC. Translated: CASSQGGWETQYF. The chain combines TRBV4-3 with TRBJ2-5, with D perhaps matching TRBD1 (5 bases). The CDR3 has 13 amino acids. CDR1 is LGHNA, CDR2 YSLEER, per germline. V was cut by 1 base and J by 5 bases, with 8 bases left in between.

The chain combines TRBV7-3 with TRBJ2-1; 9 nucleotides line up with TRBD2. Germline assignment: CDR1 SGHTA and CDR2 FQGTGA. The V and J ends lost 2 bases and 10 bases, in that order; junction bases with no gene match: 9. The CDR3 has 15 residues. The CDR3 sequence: CASSLLAGGLREQFF. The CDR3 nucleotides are TGTGCCAGCAGCTTACTGGCGGGGGGGCTCAGGGAGCAGTTCTTC.

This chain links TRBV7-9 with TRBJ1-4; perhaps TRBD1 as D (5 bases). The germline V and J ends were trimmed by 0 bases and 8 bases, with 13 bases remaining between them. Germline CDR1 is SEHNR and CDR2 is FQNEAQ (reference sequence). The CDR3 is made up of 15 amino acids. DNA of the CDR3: TGTGCCAGCAGCTTAGCGCTAGGGGTCCAGGAAAAACTGTTTTTT. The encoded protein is CASSLALGVQEKLFF. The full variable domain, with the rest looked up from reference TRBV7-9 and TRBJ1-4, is DTGVSQNPRHKITKRGQNVTFRCDPISEHNRLYWYRQTLGQGPEFLTYFQNEAQLEKSRLLSDRFSAERPKGSFSTLEIQRTEQGDSAMYLCASSLALGVQEKLFFGSGTQLSVL.

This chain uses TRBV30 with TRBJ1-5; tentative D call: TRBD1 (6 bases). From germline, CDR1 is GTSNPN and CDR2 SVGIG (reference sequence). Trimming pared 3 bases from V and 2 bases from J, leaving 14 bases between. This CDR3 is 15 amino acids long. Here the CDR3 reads CAWREGGGGNQPQHF. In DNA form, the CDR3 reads TGTGCCTGGAGGGAGGGGGGGGGTGGCAATCAGCCCCAGCATTTT.

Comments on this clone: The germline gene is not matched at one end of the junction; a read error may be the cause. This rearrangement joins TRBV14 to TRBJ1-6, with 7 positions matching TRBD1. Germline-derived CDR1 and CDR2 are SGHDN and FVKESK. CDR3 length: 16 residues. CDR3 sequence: CASRQGGAPYNSPLHF. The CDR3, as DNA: TGTGCCAGCAGACAAGGGGGCGCGCCCTATAATTCACCCCTCCACTTT.